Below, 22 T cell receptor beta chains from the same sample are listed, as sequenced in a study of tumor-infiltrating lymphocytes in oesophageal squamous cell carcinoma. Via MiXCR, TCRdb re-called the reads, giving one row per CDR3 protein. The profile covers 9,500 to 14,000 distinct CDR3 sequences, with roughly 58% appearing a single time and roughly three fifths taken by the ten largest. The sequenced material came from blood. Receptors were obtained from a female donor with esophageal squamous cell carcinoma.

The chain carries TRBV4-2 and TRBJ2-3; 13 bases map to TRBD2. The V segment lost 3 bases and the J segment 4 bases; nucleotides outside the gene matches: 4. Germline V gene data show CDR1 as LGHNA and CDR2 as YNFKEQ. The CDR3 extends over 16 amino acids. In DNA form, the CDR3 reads TGTGCCAGCAGCCAGAGGACTAGCGGGAGTGCAGATACGCAGTATTTT. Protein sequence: CASSQRTSGSADTQYF.

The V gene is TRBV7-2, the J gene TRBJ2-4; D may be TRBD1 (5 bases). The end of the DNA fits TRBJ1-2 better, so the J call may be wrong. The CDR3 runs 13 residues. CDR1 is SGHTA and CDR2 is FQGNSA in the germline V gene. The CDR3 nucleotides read TGTGCCAGCAGCTTTTCAAGGGGTGACGGCTACACCTTC. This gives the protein CASSFSRGDGYTF.

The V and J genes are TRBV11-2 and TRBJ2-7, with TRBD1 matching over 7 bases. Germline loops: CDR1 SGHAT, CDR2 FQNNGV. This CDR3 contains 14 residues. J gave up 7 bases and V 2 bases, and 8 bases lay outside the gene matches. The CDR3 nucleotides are TGTGCCAGCAGCTTACAACAGGGGTATAATGAGCAGTACTTC. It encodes CASSLQQGYNEQYF.

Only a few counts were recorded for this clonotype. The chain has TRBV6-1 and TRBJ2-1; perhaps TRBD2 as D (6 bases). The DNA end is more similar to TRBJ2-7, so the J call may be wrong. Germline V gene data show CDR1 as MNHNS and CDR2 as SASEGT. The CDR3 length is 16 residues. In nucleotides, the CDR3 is TGTGCCAGCAGTGAAGGAGGGCGGGGACCCTACTACGAGCAGTACTTC. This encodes CASSEGGRGPYYEQYF.

DNA of the CDR3: TGTGCCAGCAGCGGTCCCACATTAGCGGGGGAGCAGTTCTTC. Encoded protein: CASSGPTLAGEQFF. The chain joins TRBV12-3 or TRBV12-4 to TRBJ2-5; 8 bases align to TRBD2. With the DNA end fitting TRBJ2-1 better, the J assignment may be wrong. The CDR3 runs 14 residues.

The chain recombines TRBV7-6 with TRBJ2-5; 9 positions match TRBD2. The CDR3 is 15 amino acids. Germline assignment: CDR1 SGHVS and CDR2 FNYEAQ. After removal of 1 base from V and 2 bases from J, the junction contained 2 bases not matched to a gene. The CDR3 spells CASSLGGRGQETQYF. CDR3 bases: TGTGCCAGCAGCTTAGGCGGGAGGGGACAAGAGACCCAGTACTTC. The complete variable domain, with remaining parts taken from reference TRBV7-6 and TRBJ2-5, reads GAGVSQSPRYKVTKRGQDVALRCDPISGHVSLYWYRQALGQGPEFLTYFNYEAQQDKSGLPNDRFSAERPEGSISTLTIQRTEQRDSAMYRCASSLGGRGQETQYFGPGTRLLVL.

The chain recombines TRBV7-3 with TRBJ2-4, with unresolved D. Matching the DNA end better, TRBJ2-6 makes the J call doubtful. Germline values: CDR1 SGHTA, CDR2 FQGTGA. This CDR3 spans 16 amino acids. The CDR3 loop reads CASSLVPYSGANVLTF. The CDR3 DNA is TGTGCCAGCAGCTTGGTTCCTTACTCTGGGGCCAACGTCCTGACTTTC.

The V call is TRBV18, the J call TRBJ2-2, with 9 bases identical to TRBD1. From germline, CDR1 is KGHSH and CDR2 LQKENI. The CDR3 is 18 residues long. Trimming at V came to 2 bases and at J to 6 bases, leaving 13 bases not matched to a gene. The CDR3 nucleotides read TGTGCCAGCTCACCAAGAATTTTGAAGGACAGGGGTTCCGGGGAGCTGTTTTTT. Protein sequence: CASSPRILKDRGSGELFF.

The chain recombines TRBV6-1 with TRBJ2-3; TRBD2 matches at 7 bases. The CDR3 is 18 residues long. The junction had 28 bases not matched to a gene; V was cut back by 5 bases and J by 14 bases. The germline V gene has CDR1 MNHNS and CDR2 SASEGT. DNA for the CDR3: TGTGCCAGCAGTCCCGGCAGGGAAGGACTAGGCCCATCCGGGGAGCTGTATTTT. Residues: CASSPGREGLGPSGELYF.

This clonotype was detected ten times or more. Here the CDR3 DNA reads TGTGCCAGCAGTTTGGGTCAACCTCCCTACGAGCAGTACTTC. Its translation is CASSLGQPPYEQYF. The chain couples TRBV28 to TRBJ2-7; unclear D gene. The germline V and J ends were trimmed by 3 bases and 2 bases, with 11 bases remaining between them. This CDR3 is 14 amino acids long. Germline V gives CDR1 MDHEN, CDR2 SYDVKM.

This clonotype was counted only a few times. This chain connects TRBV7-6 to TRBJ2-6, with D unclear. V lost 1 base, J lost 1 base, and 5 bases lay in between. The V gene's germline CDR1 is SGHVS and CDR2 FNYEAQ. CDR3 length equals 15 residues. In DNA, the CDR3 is TGTGCCAGCAGCTTAGAAAGATCTGGGGCCAACGTCCTGACTTTC. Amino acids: CASSLERSGANVLTF. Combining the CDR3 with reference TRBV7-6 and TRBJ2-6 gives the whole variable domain GAGVSQSPRYKVTKRGQDVALRCDPISGHVSLYWYRQALGQGPEFLTYFNYEAQQDKSGLPNDRFSAERPEGSISTLTIQRTEQRDSAMYRCASSLERSGANVLTFGAGSRLTVL.

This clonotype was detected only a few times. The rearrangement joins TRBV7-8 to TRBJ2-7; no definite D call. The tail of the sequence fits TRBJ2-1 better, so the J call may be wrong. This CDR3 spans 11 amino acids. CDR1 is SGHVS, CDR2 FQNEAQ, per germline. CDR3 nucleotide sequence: TGTGCCAGCAGCTTGTTAAATGAGCAGTTCTTC. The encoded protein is CASSLLNEQFF.

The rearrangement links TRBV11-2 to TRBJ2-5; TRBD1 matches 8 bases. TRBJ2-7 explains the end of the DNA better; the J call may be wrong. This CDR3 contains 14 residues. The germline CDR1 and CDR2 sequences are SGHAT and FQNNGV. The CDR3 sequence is CASSPWTGSYEQYF. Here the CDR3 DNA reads TGTGCCAGCAGCCCCTGGACAGGGAGCTACGAGCAGTACTTC.

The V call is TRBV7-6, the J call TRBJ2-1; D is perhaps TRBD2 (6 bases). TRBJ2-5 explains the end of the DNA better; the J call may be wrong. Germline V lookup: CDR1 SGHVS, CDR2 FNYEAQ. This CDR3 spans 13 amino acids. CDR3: CASSLGGRETQYF. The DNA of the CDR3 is TGTGCCAGCAGCTTAGGAGGGAGGGAGACCCAGTACTTC.

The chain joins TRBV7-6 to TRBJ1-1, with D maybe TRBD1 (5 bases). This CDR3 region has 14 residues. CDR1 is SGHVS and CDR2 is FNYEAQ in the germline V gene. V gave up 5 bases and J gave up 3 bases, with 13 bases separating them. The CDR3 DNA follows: TGTGCCAGCAGCACTTGGGGGGACCACACTGAAGCTTTCTTT. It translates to CASSTWGDHTEAFF.

Written as DNA, the CDR3 is TGTGCCAGCAGGTACCTCGGGACAGTCCCATCCGAAGCTTTCTTT. Its protein is CASRYLGTVPSEAFF. This sequence joins TRBV12-3 or TRBV12-4 and TRBJ2-3; TRBD1 matches 7 bases. With the DNA end fitting TRBJ1-1 better, the J assignment may be wrong. This CDR3 is built from 15 residues.

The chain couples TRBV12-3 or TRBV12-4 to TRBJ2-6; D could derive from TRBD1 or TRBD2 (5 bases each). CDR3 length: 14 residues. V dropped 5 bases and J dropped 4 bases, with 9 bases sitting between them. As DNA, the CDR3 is TGTGCCAGCAGTGGGGGACCCGGGGCCAACGTCCTGACTTTC. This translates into CASSGGPGANVLTF.

The CDR3 sequence is CASSFRLVEDNEQFF. In DNA, the CDR3 is TGTGCCAGCAGCTTTCGACTAGTAGAGGACAATGAGCAGTTCTTC. This sequence joins TRBV7-6 and TRBJ2-1; the D gene is possibly TRBD2 (6 bases). V lost 3 bases and J lost 5, with 14 bases in between. CDR1 and CDR2 from the germline V gene are SGHVS and FNYEAQ. CDR3 size: 15 residues.

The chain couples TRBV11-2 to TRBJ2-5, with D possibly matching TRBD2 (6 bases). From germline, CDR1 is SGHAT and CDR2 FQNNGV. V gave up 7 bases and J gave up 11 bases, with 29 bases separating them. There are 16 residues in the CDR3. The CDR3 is CASTQSPLARADTQYF. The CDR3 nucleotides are TGTGCCAGCACCCAAAGTCCCCTAGCGAGAGCAGATACGCAGTACTTC.

The CDR3 DNA reads as TGCGCCAGCACGCGACAGACTAGCACAGATACGCAGTTCTTC. Protein: CASTRQTSTDTQFF. This chain joins TRBV10-2 and TRBJ2-1; 7 bases match TRBD2. The trim removed 7 bases at V and 12 bases at J, leaving 15 bases unmatched. Germline loops: CDR1 WSHSY, CDR2 SAAADI. The CDR3 is 14 amino acids.

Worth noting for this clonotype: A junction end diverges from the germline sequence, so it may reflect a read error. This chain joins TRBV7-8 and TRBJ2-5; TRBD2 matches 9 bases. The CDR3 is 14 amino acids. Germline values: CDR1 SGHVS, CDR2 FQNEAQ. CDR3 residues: CASTLAGDRETQYF. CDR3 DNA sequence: TGTGCCAGCACCTTAGCGGGGGATCGAGAGACCCAGTACTTC.

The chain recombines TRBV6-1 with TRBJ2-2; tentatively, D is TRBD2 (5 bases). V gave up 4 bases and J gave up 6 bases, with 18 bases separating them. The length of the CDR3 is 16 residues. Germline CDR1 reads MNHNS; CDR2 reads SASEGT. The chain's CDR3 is CASSVEGTNSAGELFF. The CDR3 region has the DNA TGTGCCAGCAGTGTTGAGGGTACTAATTCTGCCGGGGAGCTGTTTTTT.